The next 29 T cell receptor beta chains were all read from a single sample in a study of cytomegalovirus exposure and HLA in healthy donors. PCR was performed using 60 Vbeta and 13 Jbeta primers. TCRdb keeps only in-frame clones here, not all; method: immunoSEQ multiplex PCR. The sample has over 100,000 clones, about 76% seen once. Material for sequencing was PBMCs. Receptors originate from a man in his forties in good health and CMV-seronegative.

The chain has TRBV10-3 and TRBJ2-2, with 7 bases lining up with TRBD2. The junction had 10 bases not matched to a gene; V was cut back by 3 bases and J by 6 bases. The CDR3 is made up of 16 amino acids. CDR1 and CDR2 from the germline V gene are ENHRY and SYGVKD. DNA for the CDR3: TGTGCCATCAGTGATAAGGGAGGGGAAAGCGCCGGGGAGCTGTTTTTT. This gives the protein CAISDKGGESAGELFF.

CDR3 coding DNA: TGTGCCAGCAGCTTAGCGATTAACGGGGAAGCTTTCTTT. Translating it yields CASSLAINGEAFF. V usage is TRBV7-3 and J usage is TRBJ1-1; D ambiguous. The CDR3 contains 13 residues. CDR1 is SGHTA, CDR2 FQGTGA, per germline. The V end lost 2 bases, the J end lost 8 bases, and 12 bases lay between the germline ends.

The V and J genes are TRBV5-1 and TRBJ1-5, with TRBD1 matching over 7 bases. Trimming cost V 4 bases and J 4 bases; bases outside gene matches: 5. CDR3 size: 14 residues. Germline loops: CDR1 SGHRS, CDR2 YFSETQ. This CDR3 reads CASSDGTANQPQHF. The CDR3 nucleotides are TGCGCCAGCAGCGACGGGACAGCTAATCAGCCCCAGCATTTT.

There are a few counts of this clone. The V and J genes are TRBV4-3 and TRBJ2-7; 8 bases fit TRBD1. The CDR3 loop spans 14 amino acids. From germline, CDR1 is LGHNA and CDR2 YSLEER. The V segment lost 3 bases and the J segment 0 bases; nucleotides outside the gene matches: 1. In DNA form, the CDR3 reads TGCGCCAGCAGCCAGGACAGGGTCTCCTACGAGCAGTACTTC. Residues: CASSQDRVSYEQYF.

The chain has TRBV11-2 and TRBJ2-7; TRBD2 might be the D (5 bases). Germline CDR1 reads SGHAT; CDR2 reads FQNNGV. V was shortened by 0 bases and J by 3 bases, with 12 bases between the two germline ends. The CDR3 sequence is 15 residues long. The DNA for the CDR3 is TGTGCCAGCAGCTTAGACTGGACGGGGAACTACGAGCAGTACTTC. Its translation is CASSLDWTGNYEQYF.

The chain joins TRBV9 to TRBJ2-7; 8 positions agree with TRBD1. This CDR3 spans 14 amino acids. After removal of 4 bases from V and 6 bases from J, the junction contained 9 bases not matched to a gene. Per the germline V gene, CDR1 is SGDLS and CDR2 is YYNGEE. The CDR3 protein is CASSPRTGNGEQYF. In DNA, the CDR3 is TGTGCCAGCAGCCCTCGGACAGGGAATGGCGAGCAGTACTTC.

The V and J genes are TRBV10-3 and TRBJ2-3, with 9 positions matching TRBD2. Germline V gives CDR1 ENHRY, CDR2 SYGVKD. V shed 5 bases and J 3 bases; nucleotides not matched to a gene: 3. This CDR3 comprises 14 residues. This CDR3 is CAISLAGVTDTQYF. CDR3 bases: TGTGCCATCAGTTTAGCGGGGGTTACAGATACGCAGTATTTT.

The rearrangement joins TRBV15 to TRBJ2-7; 8 nucleotides align to TRBD2. Unmatched junction bases numbered 8, after V lost 0 bases and J lost 7 bases. From germline, CDR1 is LNHNV and CDR2 YYDKDF (reference sequence). This CDR3 has 15 residues. CDR3 DNA sequence: TGTGCCACCAGCAGAGATACAAGCGGGGGCACGGAGCAGTACTTC. It translates to CATSRDTSGGTEQYF. Supplemented by reference TRBV15 and TRBJ2-7, the full variable domain reads DAMVIQNPRYQVTQFGKPVTLSCSQTLNHNVMYWYQQKSSQAPKLLFHYYDKDFNNEADTPDNFQSRRPNTSFCFLDIRSPGLGDTAMYLCATSRDTSGGTEQYFGPGTRLTVT.

This rearrangement joins TRBV7-2 to TRBJ2-7; 8 nucleotides align to TRBD1. The CDR3 spans 16 residues. Unmatched junction bases numbered 8, after V lost 4 bases and J lost 0 bases. Germline CDR1 is SGHTA and CDR2 is FQGNSA. The CDR3 nucleotides read TGTGCCAGCAGCTCCTGGACAGGGCCGAGCTCCTACGAGCAGTACTTC. Residues: CASSSWTGPSSYEQYF.

The chain recombines TRBV15 with TRBJ2-1, with 8 nucleotides matching TRBD2. V shed 5 bases, J shed 9 bases, and the junction held 6 bases outside the gene matches. This CDR3 spans 13 amino acids. Germline V gene sequence: CDR1 LNHNV, CDR2 YYDKDF (reference sequence). CDR3 region: CATSQTGGIEQFF. Here the CDR3 DNA reads TGTGCCACCAGCCAAACGGGGGGGATTGAGCAGTTCTTC.

V is TRBV6-6 and J is TRBJ1-2, with D unresolved. The germline V gene encodes CDR1 MNHNY and CDR2 SVGAGI (reference sequence). Trimming cost V 7 bases and J 4 bases, with 7 bases left between them. The CDR3 has 11 amino acids. In DNA, the CDR3 is TGTGCCAGCAAGAGGATCTATGGCTACACCTTC. It codes for CASKRIYGYTF.

The CDR3 spells CASSVDGGTEAFF. In nucleotides, the CDR3 is TGTGCCAGCAGCGTAGACGGGGGCACTGAAGCTTTCTTT. The rearrangement uses TRBV9 and TRBJ1-1; D might be TRBD1 (5 bases). Germline-derived CDR1 and CDR2 are SGDLS and YYNGEE. V was clipped by 0 bases and J by 4 bases, with 7 bases between them. CDR3 length: 13 residues. The full variable domain, with the rest looked up from reference TRBV9 and TRBJ1-1, is DSGVTQTPKHLITATGQRVTLRCSPRSGDLSVYWYQQSLDQGLQFLIQYYNGEERAKGNILERFSAQQFPDLHSELNLSSLELGDSALYFCASSVDGGTEAFFGQGTRLTVV.

For the CDR3, the DNA is TGTGCCAGCTCACCGGGACAGTTGAGAGGGACTGAAGCTTTCTTT. Its protein is CASSPGQLRGTEAFF. The chain is built from TRBV18 and TRBJ1-1; 7 bases line up with TRBD1. The V and J ends lost 3 bases and 5 bases, in that order; junction bases with no gene match: 9. Germline CDR1 KGHSH, CDR2 LQKENI. This CDR3 spans 15 amino acids.

The chain carries TRBV4-2 and TRBJ2-3; D uncertain. V was cut by 1 base and J by 2 bases, with 10 bases left in between. CDR1 is LGHNA and CDR2 is YNFKEQ in the germline V gene. The CDR3 is 15 amino acids. CDR3 amino acids: CASSQVPLYTDTQYF. CDR3 DNA sequence: TGTGCCAGCAGCCAAGTTCCCCTTTACACAGATACGCAGTATTTT.

The rearrangement uses TRBV18 and TRBJ1-4; TRBD1 matches 10 bases. V shed 3 bases and J 7 bases; nucleotides not matched to a gene: 11. The CDR3 contains 17 residues. Per the germline V gene, CDR1 is KGHSH and CDR2 is LQKENI. The CDR3 sequence: CASSPIGQGVGGEKLFF. Here the CDR3 DNA reads TGTGCCAGCTCACCTATTGGACAGGGGGTCGGAGGTGAAAAACTGTTTTTT.

V usage is TRBV7-6 and J usage is TRBJ2-2; 8 bases align to TRBD1. CDR1 is SGHVS, CDR2 FNYEAQ, per germline. The CDR3 has 16 residues. Losses at the gene ends were 4 bases for V and 4 bases for J; bases not matched to a gene: 8. The CDR3 region has the DNA TGTGCCAGCAGCTACGCCTGGACAGGGAGCACCGGGGAGCTGTTTTTT. Its translation: CASSYAWTGSTGELFF.

In its sample, this clone was seen once. The gene calls are TRBV13 and TRBJ1-6; TRBD1 matches at 9 bases. CDR1 is PRHDT, CDR2 FYEKMQ, per germline (reference sequence). The CDR3 covers 16 residues. J lost 9 bases, V lost 4 bases, and 10 bases had no gene match. CDR3 amino acids: CASSSGQGTAGSPLHF. CDR3 DNA sequence: TGTGCCAGCAGCTCTGGACAGGGGACCGCCGGTTCACCCCTCCACTTT.

The V and J genes are TRBV10-2 and TRBJ2-7; 9 nucleotides line up with TRBD1. In germline, CDR1 is WSHSY, CDR2 SAAADI. The CDR3 loop spans 13 amino acids. V lost 4 bases and J lost 4; bases outside the gene matches: 2. The CDR3 protein is CASSGDRAYEQYF. The CDR3 DNA reads TGCGCCAGCAGTGGGGACAGGGCTTACGAGCAGTACTTC.

In DNA form, the CDR3 reads TGTGCCAGTAGTATAGGCCCCAGGCCCACGAATTCACCCCTCCACTTT. Residues: CASSIGPRPTNSPLHF. The V gene is TRBV19, the J gene TRBJ1-6, with D hard to call. Trimming removed 1 base at V and 7 bases at J, with 14 bases between. Germline V gene lookup returns CDR1 LNHDA and CDR2 SQIVND (reference sequence). The CDR3 spans 16 residues.

This chain links TRBV29-1 with TRBJ2-7; 14 positions match TRBD2. The CDR3 has 14 amino acids. The germline V gene has CDR1 SQVTM and CDR2 ANQGSEA. J gave up 4 bases and V 5 bases, and 4 bases lay outside the gene matches. The CDR3 here is CSVKTSGGEYEQYF. CDR3 bases: TGCAGCGTTAAGACTAGCGGGGGGGAGTACGAGCAGTACTTC.

This chain's CDR3 is CASSVGRVLDEQYF. The CDR3 DNA follows: TGTGCCAGCAGCGTGGGCAGGGTACTGGACGAGCAGTACTTC. The rearrangement links TRBV11-3 to TRBJ2-7; TRBD1 might be the D (5 bases). V lost 5 bases and J lost 5, with 16 bases in between. From germline, CDR1 is SGHNT and CDR2 YENEEA. CDR3 length: 14 residues.

This clone was seen more than once but under ten times. The V call is TRBV7-3, the J call TRBJ2-7; 9 bases map to TRBD2. Looked up from germline, CDR1 is SGHTA and CDR2 is FQGTGA. This CDR3 has 13 residues. Trimming removed 8 bases from V and 3 bases from J; junction bases left unmatched: 5. The CDR3 nucleotides are TGTGCCAGCCGAGGGCGGGGGGGCTACGAGCAGTACTTC. Translated, it gives CASRGRGGYEQYF. Full variable domain (outside the CDR3, taken from reference TRBV7-3 and TRBJ2-7): GAGVSQTPSNKVTEKGKYVELRCDPISGHTALYWYRQSLGQGPEFLIYFQGTGAADDSGLPNDRFFAVRPEGSVSTLKIQRTERGDSAVYLCASRGRGGYEQYFGPGTRLTVT.

J is TRBJ1-3 and V is TRBV9; D is unresolved. CDR3 length: 14 amino acids. The ends were cut back, 3 bases at V and 4 bases at J, with 11 bases in the middle. Germline V gives CDR1 SGDLS, CDR2 YYNGEE. CDR3 coding DNA: TGTGCCAGCAGCGGAGCAGACGGGGGAAACACCATATATTTT. Its translation: CASSGADGGNTIYF.

The chain couples TRBV28 to TRBJ1-1; 11 bases align to TRBD1. The trim removed 2 bases at V and 3 bases at J, leaving 5 bases unmatched. The CDR3 totals 16 residues. Germline assignment: CDR1 MDHEN and CDR2 SYDVKM. CDR3 in amino acids: CASSLKGQGVDTEAFF. The CDR3 DNA reads as TGTGCCAGCAGTTTAAAGGGACAGGGGGTGGACACTGAAGCTTTCTTT.

The V call is TRBV7-2, the J call TRBJ1-5; D might be TRBD1 (6 bases). Trimming shortened V by 5 bases and J by 4 bases, and 12 bases separated the two germline ends. This CDR3 is built from 14 residues. Germline CDR1 is SGHTA and CDR2 is FQGNSA. CDR3 in amino acids: CASSAGARNQPQHF. The CDR3 nucleotides are TGTGCCAGCAGCGCGGGGGCCCGTAATCAGCCCCAGCATTTT.

This chain joins TRBV4-1 and TRBJ2-6; perhaps TRBD1 as D (5 bases). Germline-derived CDR1 and CDR2 are MGHRA and YSYEKL. The germline V and J ends were trimmed by 4 bases and 0 bases, with 7 bases remaining between them. The CDR3 has 15 residues. The CDR3 bases are TGCGCCAGCAGCCTTGGGGCCTCTGGGGCCAACGTCCTGACTTTC. Protein: CASSLGASGANVLTF.

V and J are TRBV7-9 and TRBJ2-7; D is possibly TRBD1 (5 bases). The CDR3 is 15 residues long. Germline values: CDR1 SEHNR, CDR2 FQNEAQ (reference sequence). The V end lost 5 bases, the J end lost 3 bases, and 17 bases lay between the germline ends. The CDR3 DNA follows: TGTGCCAGCAGCGCCGACAGAAATTTGAACTACGAGCAGTACTTC. Translated, it gives CASSADRNLNYEQYF. Together with reference TRBV7-9 and TRBJ2-7, the CDR3 gives the full variable domain: DTGVSQNPRHKITKRGQNVTFRCDPISEHNRLYWYRQTLGQGPEFLTYFQNEAQLEKSRLLSDRFSAERPKGSFSTLEIQRTEQGDSAMYLCASSADRNLNYEQYFGPGTRLTVT.

The genes are TRBV14 and TRBJ2-3; 9 bases are a match to TRBD2. CDR1 SGHDN and CDR2 FVKESK come from the germline V gene. V lost 0 bases to trimming and J lost 4 bases; unmatched junction nucleotides: 17. The CDR3 loop spans 20 amino acids. The CDR3 sequence: CASSQEGLADPRLRPDTQYF. The CDR3, as DNA: TGTGCCAGCAGCCAAGAGGGACTAGCTGACCCCCGGCTTCGACCAGATACGCAGTATTTT.

The chain is built from TRBV4-3 and TRBJ1-2; 10 nucleotides match TRBD1. Germline trimming cut 2 bases from V and 4 bases from J; bases unmatched to any gene: 7. Germline values: CDR1 LGHNA, CDR2 YSLEER. The CDR3 extends over 16 amino acids. The CDR3 DNA reads TGCGCCAGCAGCCAACATGACAGGGGGCTGGGCTATGGCTACACCTTC. It codes for CASSQHDRGLGYGYTF.